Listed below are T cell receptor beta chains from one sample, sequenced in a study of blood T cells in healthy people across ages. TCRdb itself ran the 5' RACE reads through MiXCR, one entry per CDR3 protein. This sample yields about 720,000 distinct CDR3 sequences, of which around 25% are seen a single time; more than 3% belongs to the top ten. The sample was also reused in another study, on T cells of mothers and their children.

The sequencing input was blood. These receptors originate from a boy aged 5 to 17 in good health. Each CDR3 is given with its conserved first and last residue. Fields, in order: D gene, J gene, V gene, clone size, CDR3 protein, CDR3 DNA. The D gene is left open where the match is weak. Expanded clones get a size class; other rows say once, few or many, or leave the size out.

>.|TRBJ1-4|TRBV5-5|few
CASSLPTTTNEKLFF
TGTGCCAGCAGCCTGCCCACCACAACTAATGAAAAACTGTTTTTT
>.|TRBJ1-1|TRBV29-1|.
CSVDYGLNTEAFF
TGCAGCGTTGACTACGGATTGAACACTGAAGCTTTCTTT
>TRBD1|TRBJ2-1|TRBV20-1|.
CSARDSRLRDEQFF
TGCAGTGCTCGGGACAGCCGGTTGAGGGATGAGCAGTTCTTC
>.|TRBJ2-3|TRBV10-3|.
CAIKGPVYTDTQYF
TGTGCCATCAAGGGGCCGGTTTACACAGATACGCAGTATTTT
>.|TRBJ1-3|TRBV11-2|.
CASRQRGGQMSSGNTIYF
TGTGCCAGCAGACAACGCGGCGGCCAGATGAGCTCTGGAAACACCATATATTTT
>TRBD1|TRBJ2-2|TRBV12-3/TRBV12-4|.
CASIPWTDRVNTGELFF
TGTGCCAGCATCCCATGGACAGACAGGGTGAACACCGGGGAGCTGTTTTTT
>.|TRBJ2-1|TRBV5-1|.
CASSLEASAYNEQFF
TGCGCCAGCAGCTTGGAGGCCAGCGCCTACAATGAGCAGTTCTTC
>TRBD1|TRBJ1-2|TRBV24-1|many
CATSGPGTGEVGYGYTF
TGTGCCACCAGTGGTCCCGGGACAGGGGAAGTTGGGTATGGCTACACCTTC
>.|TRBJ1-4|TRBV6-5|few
CASSYMGGGEKLFF
TGTGCCAGCAGTTACATGGGGGGCGGTGAAAAACTGTTTTTT
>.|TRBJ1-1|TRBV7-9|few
CASSQDNPEAFF
TGTGCCAGCAGCCAGGACAATCCTGAAGCTTTCTTT
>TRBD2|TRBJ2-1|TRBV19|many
CASSIGGSGSYNEQFF
TGTGCCAGTAGTATAGGGGGTAGCGGGAGCTACAATGAGCAGTTCTTC
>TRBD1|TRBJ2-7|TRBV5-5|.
CASSQADRAYEQYF
TGTGCCAGCAGCCAAGCAGACAGGGCCTACGAGCAGTACTTC
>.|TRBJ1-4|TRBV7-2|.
CASSLTGREQFFGPGDEKLFF
.
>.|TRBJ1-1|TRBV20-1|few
CSAPDSFNTEAFF
TGCAGTGCGCCGGACAGCTTTAACACTGAAGCTTTCTTT
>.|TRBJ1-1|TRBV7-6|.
CASSLEFPGAVGTEAFF
TGTGCCAGCAGCTTAGAGTTTCCAGGGGCGGTCGGCACTGAAGCTTTCTTT
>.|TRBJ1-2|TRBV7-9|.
CASSRSDYGYTF
TGTGCCAGCAGTCGGTCAGACTATGGCTACACCTTC
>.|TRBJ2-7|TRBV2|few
CASKEDNYEQYF
TGTGCCAGCAAGGAGGACAACTACGAGCAGTACTTC
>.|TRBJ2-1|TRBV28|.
CASTRTGLADYNEQFF
TGTGCCAGCACCCGCACCGGATTAGCGGACTACAATGAGCAGTTCTTC
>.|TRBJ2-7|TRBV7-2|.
CASSLVMSPRHGQYF
TGTGCCAGCAGCTTAGTTATGAGTCCTAGGCATGGGCAGTACTTC
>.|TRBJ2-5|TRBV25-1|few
CASSETYRRGRGYQETQYF
TGTGCCAGCAGTGAGACCTATAGGAGGGGGCGCGGGTACCAAGAGACCCAGTACTTC
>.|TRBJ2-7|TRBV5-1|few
CASSLPAGQPTYEQYF
TGCGCCAGCAGCCTCCCCGCGGGGCAGCCTACCTACGAGCAGTACTTC
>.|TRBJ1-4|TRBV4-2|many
CASSQEGFRGPATNEKLFF
TGTGCCAGCAGCCAAGAGGGTTTCAGGGGCCCTGCAACTAATGAAAAACTGTTTTTT
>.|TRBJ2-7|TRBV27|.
CASSLNYDSSYEQYF
TGTGCCAGCAGTTTAAACTATGACAGCTCCTACGAGCAGTACTTC
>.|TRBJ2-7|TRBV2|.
CASSQEDEQYF
TGTGCAAGCAGTCAAGAGGACGAGCAGTACTTC
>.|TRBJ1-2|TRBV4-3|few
CASRPGTGDYGYTF
TGCGCCAGCCGACCGGGTACCGGTGACTATGGCTACACCTTC
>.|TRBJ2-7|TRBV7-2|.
CASSLSPLGGDEQYF
TGTGCCAGCAGCTTATCGCCCCTCGGAGGGGACGAGCAGTACTTC
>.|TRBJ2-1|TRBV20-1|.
CSSGRANEQFF
TGCAGCTCGGGAAGAGCGAATGAGCAGTTCTTC
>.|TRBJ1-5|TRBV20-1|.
CSARNGEGNQPQHF
TGCAGTGCTAGAAACGGGGAGGGCAATCAGCCCCAGCATTTT
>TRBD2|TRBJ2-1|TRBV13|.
CASSYASGSFGGQFF
TGTGCCAGCAGCTACGCTAGCGGGAGTTTCGGTGGGCAGTTCTTC
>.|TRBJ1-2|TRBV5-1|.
CASSGARQNYGYTF
TGCGCCAGCAGCGGGGCCCGGCAAAACTATGGCTACACCTTC
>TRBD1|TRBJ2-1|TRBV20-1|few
CSARVQTGISYNEQFF
TGCAGTGCTAGAGTACAGACAGGGATATCCTACAATGAGCAGTTCTTC
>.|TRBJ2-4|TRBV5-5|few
CASSLELGAKNIQYF
TGTGCCAGCAGCTTGGAACTGGGGGCCAAAAACATTCAGTACTTC
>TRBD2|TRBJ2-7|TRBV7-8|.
CASTAGTSRYEQYF
TGTGCCAGCACCGCCGGGACTAGCAGATACGAGCAGTACTTC
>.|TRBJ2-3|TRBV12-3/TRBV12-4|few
CASSLESFVFDTQYF
TGTGCCAGCAGTTTAGAGTCATTTGTGTTTGACACGCAGTATTTT
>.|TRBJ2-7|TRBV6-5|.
CASSYGQAPYEQYF
TGTGCCAGCAGTTACGGGCAGGCCCCCTACGAGCAGTACTTC
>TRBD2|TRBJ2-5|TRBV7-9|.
CASSQASGRASETQYF
TGTGCCAGCAGCCAAGCTAGCGGGAGGGCTTCGGAGACCCAGTACTTC
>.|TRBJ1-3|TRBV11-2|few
CASSSDPSSGNTIYF
TGTGCCAGCAGCTCAGACCCGTCCTCTGGAAACACCATATATTTT
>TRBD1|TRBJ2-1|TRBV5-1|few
CATKFGQGSYNEQFF
TGCGCCACCAAGTTCGGACAGGGGTCGTACAATGAGCAGTTCTTC
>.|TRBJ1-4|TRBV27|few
CASRAQGTKKLFF
TGTGCCAGCAGAGCGCAGGGAACGAAAAAACTGTTTTTT
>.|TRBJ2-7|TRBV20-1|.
CSARPLWQGSEQYF
TGCAGTGCTAGACCCCTATGGCAGGGAAGCGAGCAGTACTTC